Each of the 22 T cell receptor beta chains below was sequenced from the same sample in a study of T-cell reconstitution after alpha-beta-depleted transplantation in children. Preparation of the TCRbeta library was carried out with unique molecular identifiers. Using its own MiXCR run on the PCR reads, TCRdb lists one record per CDR3 protein. The sample carries over 400,000 distinct CDR3 sequences, around 12% recorded once. Sequenced here: PBMCs from the stem cell graft donor, sampled from the stem cell graft. These receptors all stem from a human donor who donated a stem cell graft to a child with combined immunodeficiency.

This clonotype was recorded only once. Compared with germline, one end of the junction differs, possibly owing to a read error. The chain is built from TRBV12-3 or TRBV12-4 and TRBJ2-1; no clear D gene. The CDR3 totals 18 residues. CDR3 nucleotide sequence: TGTGCCAGCACTTTAACGTTGGCTGCGACACTACATAGGAATGAGCAGTTCTTC. This encodes CASTLTLAATLHRNEQFF.

This clonotype appeared many times. J is TRBJ2-7 and V is TRBV3-1, with 14 bases identical to TRBD2. V was clipped by 4 bases and J by 1 base; unmatched bases: 12. This CDR3 has 19 amino acids. CDR1 LGHDT and CDR2 YNNKEL come from the germline V gene (reference sequence). Here the CDR3 DNA reads TGTGCCAGCAGCCCTAAGGTGGGGACTAGCGGGAGAGGATCCTACGAGCAGTACTTC. The encoded protein is CASSPKVGTSGRGSYEQYF.

The chain couples TRBV12-3 or TRBV12-4 to TRBJ2-5, with 7 nucleotides matching TRBD1. There are 15 residues in the CDR3. The J segment lost 2 bases and the V segment lost 5 bases, leaving 8 bases of the junction unmatched. The CDR3 DNA is TGTGCCAGCAGTATCCCGGGACAGCCTCAAGAGACCCAGTACTTC. This translates into CASSIPGQPQETQYF.

The chain couples TRBV27 to TRBJ2-1; 13 positions match TRBD2. The CDR3 has 19 amino acids. Germline V gives CDR1 MNHEY, CDR2 SMNVEV (reference sequence). Trimming cost V 5 bases and J 3 bases; bases outside gene matches: 13. The CDR3 here is CASSQRGLAGPSYYNEQFF. In DNA, the CDR3 is TGTGCCAGCAGTCAAAGGGGACTAGCGGGACCCTCTTACTACAATGAGCAGTTCTTC.

This clonotype came up a few times. This rearrangement joins TRBV29-1 to TRBJ2-1; D remains unclear. The germline CDR1 and CDR2 sequences are SQVTM and ANQGSEA. The length of the CDR3 is 11 residues. V was trimmed by 4 bases and J by 8 bases, leaving 9 bases between them. The CDR3 DNA reads TGCAGCGTTGGCGGAAAGCATGAGCAGTTCTTC. Translating gives CSVGGKHEQFF.

The chain employs TRBV29-1 and TRBJ2-6; no definite D call. Germline CDR1 is SQVTM and CDR2 is ANQGSEA. The CDR3 covers 14 residues. With 6 bases removed from V and 1 base from J, the gap between germline ends came to 10 bases. CDR3 amino acids: CSVPDGSGANVLTF. CDR3 nucleotide sequence: TGCAGCGTCCCCGACGGGTCTGGGGCCAACGTCCTGACTTTC. Using reference TRBV29-1 and TRBJ2-6 for the parts outside the CDR3, the full variable domain is SAVISQKPSRDICQRGTSLTIQCQVDSQVTMMFWYRQQPGQSLTLIATANQGSEATYESGFVIDKFPISRPNLTFSTLTVSNMSPEDSSIYLCSVPDGSGANVLTFGAGSRLTVL.

This clonotype showed up just a few times. The gene calls are TRBV2 and TRBJ1-2; 7 nucleotides line up with TRBD1. Germline V CDR1 and CDR2: SNHLY, FYNNEI. After removal of 6 bases from V and 7 bases from J, the junction contained 14 bases not matched to a gene. The CDR3 is made up of 15 amino acids. The CDR3 loop reads CASSPRTGNSFGYTF. In DNA form, the CDR3 reads TGTGCCAGCAGCCCTCGGACAGGCAACAGCTTTGGCTACACCTTC.

This clonotype turned up a few times. The chain couples TRBV7-9 to TRBJ2-7; TRBD1 aligns across 8 bases. The CDR3 loop spans 15 amino acids. Germline trimming cut 5 bases from V and 3 bases from J; bases unmatched to any gene: 9. Per germline, CDR1 SEHNR and CDR2 FQNEAQ (reference sequence). The CDR3, as DNA: TGTGCCAGCAGCCCTGGACAGGGAGGTTACTACGAGCAGTACTTC. It translates to CASSPGQGGYYEQYF. The full variable domain, its missing parts supplied by reference TRBV7-9 and TRBJ2-7, is DTGVSQNPRHKITKRGQNVTFRCDPISEHNRLYWYRQTLGQGPEFLTYFQNEAQLEKSRLLSDRFSAERPKGSFSTLEIQRTEQGDSAMYLCASSPGQGGYYEQYFGPGTRLTVT.

The chain is built from TRBV6-1 and TRBJ1-6; 7 positions agree with TRBD1. In germline, CDR1 is MNHNS, CDR2 SASEGT. This CDR3 is 14 amino acids long. After removal of 6 bases from V and 7 bases from J, the junction contained 6 bases not matched to a gene. CDR3 protein: CASRPGQTNSPLHF. The CDR3 DNA reads TGTGCCAGCAGACCGGGACAGACAAATTCACCCCTCCACTTT.

This clonotype was detected ten times or more. The chain employs TRBV29-1 and TRBJ2-3, with TRBD1 as a possible D gene (5 bases). Germline CDR1 SQVTM, CDR2 ANQGSEA. V was trimmed by 5 bases and J by 1 base, leaving 16 bases between them. CDR3 size: 15 residues. The DNA for the CDR3 is TGCAGCGTTACCCTGCCCCAGGGCGGCACAGATACGCAGTATTTT. It is translated as CSVTLPQGGTDTQYF.

V usage is TRBV14 and J usage is TRBJ2-4, with TRBD1 as a possible D gene (5 bases). The CDR3 has 13 amino acids. Trimming stripped 1 base from V and 9 bases from J, with 10 bases between. Germline CDR1 is SGHDN and CDR2 is FVKESK. Here the CDR3 DNA reads TGTGCCAGCAGCCAAGGGGGCGGAAGCATTCAGTACTTC. Translation: CASSQGGGSIQYF.

This clonotype has only a few counts. The rearrangement uses TRBV12-3 or TRBV12-4 and TRBJ2-4, with D possibly being TRBD1 or TRBD2 (5 bases each). The CDR3 length is 14 residues. Trimming removed 5 bases at V and 0 bases at J, with 8 bases between. The CDR3 nucleotides are TGTGCCAGCAGTGGGACCTTAGCCAAAAACATTCAGTACTTC. This encodes CASSGTLAKNIQYF.

The CDR3, as DNA: TGTGCCAGCAGCGTGCTCCACAGGGGTGGGGAAAAACTGTTTTTT. Translated: CASSVLHRGGEKLFF. J is TRBJ1-4 and V is TRBV21-1; the listed D gene, TRBD1, was not tested against the DNA. TRBV21-1 is a pseudogene locus. CDR3 length: 15 amino acids.

Concerning this clonotype: This may be a read error: a much more frequent sequence differs by one nucleotide. The rearrangement uses TRBV7-6 and TRBJ2-3; D not certain. This CDR3 contains 14 residues. V was pared by 1 base and J by 4 bases, with 9 bases between. Looked up from germline, CDR1 is SGHVS and CDR2 is FNYEAQ. This CDR3 reads CASSLGVLADTQYF. CDR3 DNA: TGTGCCAGCAGCTTAGGAGTCCTGGCAGATACGCAGTATTTT.

This clonotype was picked up a small number of times. The V and J genes are TRBV3-1 and TRBJ2-7; TRBD2 agrees at 8 bases. The CDR3 is made up of 16 amino acids. Germline CDR1 is LGHDT and CDR2 is YNNKEL (reference sequence). V lost 0 bases, J lost 0 bases, and 4 bases stayed unmatched. In DNA form, the CDR3 reads TGTGCCAGCAGCCAAGACGCGGGGGGCTCCTCCTACGAGCAGTACTTC. Its protein product is CASSQDAGGSSYEQYF.

This clonotype was found a few times. V gene TRBV11-2 combines with J gene TRBJ2-5, with 15 bases identical to TRBD2. Germline CDR1 reads SGHAT; CDR2 reads FQNNGV. V dropped 6 bases and J dropped 0; count of bases not matched to a gene: 8. This CDR3 comprises 18 residues. The CDR3 DNA follows: TGTGCCAGCAGGGGCACGGGACTAGCGGGGGGCAACCAAGAGACCCAGTACTTC. It encodes CASRGTGLAGGNQETQYF. Together with reference TRBV11-2 and TRBJ2-5, the CDR3 gives the full variable domain: EAGVAQSPRYKIIEKRQSVAFWCNPISGHATLYWYQQILGQGPKLLIQFQNNGVVDDSQLPKDRFSAERLKGVDSTLKIQPAKLEDSAVYLCASRGTGLAGGNQETQYFGPGTRLLVL.

V and J are TRBV7-7 and TRBJ2-7; D gene uncertain. In germline, CDR1 is SSHAT, CDR2 FNYEAQ (reference sequence). CDR3 length: 13 residues. V gave up 1 base and J gave up 6 bases, with 10 bases separating them. The chain's CDR3 is CASSLGEVSEQYF. In DNA, the CDR3 is TGTGCCAGCAGCTTAGGCGAGGTGAGCGAGCAGTACTTC.

Only a few counts were recorded for this clonotype. The chain uses TRBV24-1 and TRBJ2-5; 7 bases align to TRBD2. The J segment lost 5 bases and the V segment lost 1 base, leaving 6 bases of the junction unmatched. CDR1 is KGHDR and CDR2 is SFDVKD in the germline V gene. There are 15 residues in the CDR3. The CDR3 is CATSDFGGGEETQYF. The CDR3 bases are TGTGCCACCAGTGATTTTGGGGGGGGTGAGGAGACCCAGTACTTC.

This clonotype came up a few times. This chain connects TRBV7-9 to TRBJ2-1; D gene uncertain. CDR1 is SEHNR, CDR2 FQNEAQ, per germline (reference sequence). V was pared by 2 bases and J by 6 bases, with 11 bases between. CDR3 size: 14 residues. The CDR3 bases are TGTGCCAGCAGCTTATCTCTGTCAGGCAATGAGCAGTTCTTC. It encodes CASSLSLSGNEQFF.

The table lists this clonotype with many counts. The genes are TRBV7-3 and TRBJ2-7; D gene ambiguous. The CDR3 is 15 amino acids. CDR1 and CDR2 (germline): SGHTA, FQGTGA. V was shortened by 2 bases and J by 5 bases, with 16 bases between the two germline ends. CDR3 protein: CASSLAGINVHEQYF. The CDR3 nucleotides are TGTGCCAGCAGCTTAGCCGGAATTAACGTCCACGAGCAGTACTTC. Combining the CDR3 with reference TRBV7-3 and TRBJ2-7 gives the whole variable domain GAGVSQTPSNKVTEKGKYVELRCDPISGHTALYWYRQSLGQGPEFLIYFQGTGAADDSGLPNDRFFAVRPEGSVSTLKIQRTERGDSAVYLCASSLAGINVHEQYFGPGTRLTVT.

The J gene is TRBJ1-4, the V gene TRBV7-9, with D uncertain. Germline V CDR1 and CDR2: SEHNR, FQNEAQ (reference sequence). The germline V and J ends were trimmed by 1 base and 2 bases, with 11 bases remaining between them. This CDR3 is 16 amino acids long. In DNA form, the CDR3 reads TGTGCCAGCAGCTTAGAGACATCATTTACTAATGAAAAACTGTTTTTT. This translates into CASSLETSFTNEKLFF.

This chain uses TRBV29-1 with TRBJ1-1, with D perhaps TRBD1 (6 bases). CDR1 SQVTM and CDR2 ANQGSEA come from the germline V gene. This CDR3 contains 13 residues. The V end lost 3 bases, the J end lost 1 base, and 9 bases lay between the germline ends. The CDR3 loop reads CSVDGQRNTEAFF. The CDR3 DNA is TGCAGCGTTGATGGACAGCGGAACACTGAAGCTTTCTTT.